Below, 10 T cell receptor beta chains from the same sample are listed, as sequenced in a study of somatic mutations in cytotoxic T cells in rheumatoid arthritis. The repertoire was sequenced with immunoSEQ multiplex PCR; TCRdb's copy has only in-frame clones and lacks some. The sample holds 8,000 to 10,000 clones, more than 75% seen once. Sequencing was performed on CD8+ T cells sorted from blood. All receptors come from an adult with rheumatoid arthritis.

The gene calls are TRBV27 and TRBJ1-6, with D maybe TRBD1 (5 bases). Germline lookup yields CDR1 MNHEY and CDR2 SMNVEV (reference sequence). Trimming took 11 bases from V and 13 from J, leaving 21 bases between them. The CDR3 consists of 13 residues. The CDR3 spells CASQGALGGPLHF. The CDR3 DNA reads as TGTGCCTCTCAGGGCGCCCTCGGGGGGCCCCTCCACTTT.

This chain links TRBV29-1 with TRBJ1-1; a possible D gene is TRBD1 (5 bases). The CDR3 is made up of 15 amino acids. Looked up from germline, CDR1 is SQVTM and CDR2 is ANQGSEA. The V end was cut by 4 bases, the J end by 0 bases, with 15 bases between. CDR3 loop: CSVVGGTSMNTEAFF. The CDR3 DNA follows: TGCAGCGTTGTGGGGGGGACCTCAATGAACACTGAAGCTTTCTTT.

This chain links TRBV28 with TRBJ2-7; 8 nucleotides match TRBD2. Germline V lookup: CDR1 MDHEN, CDR2 SYDVKM. The CDR3 consists of 17 residues. Losses at the gene ends were 3 bases for V and 0 bases for J; bases not matched to a gene: 10. CDR3 coding DNA: TGTGCCAGCAGTTTTAGAGCGGGGGCCACACACTCCTACGAGCAGTACGTC. It specifies CASSFRAGATHSYEQYV.

The chain employs TRBV7-6 and TRBJ2-3; 8 nucleotides agree with TRBD2. Germline-derived CDR1 and CDR2 are SGHVS and FNYEAQ. This CDR3 spans 15 amino acids. V shed 3 bases and J 0 bases; nucleotides not matched to a gene: 2. DNA of the CDR3: TGTGCCAGCAGCTTGTCTAGCGGGAGCACAGATACGCAGTATTTT. Protein: CASSLSSGSTDTQYF.

The chain couples TRBV7-9 to TRBJ1-5; maybe TRBD1 (5 bases). The length of the CDR3 is 15 residues. V lost 2 bases and J lost 0, with 8 bases in between. Germline-derived CDR1 and CDR2 are SEHNR and FQNEAQ (reference sequence). The CDR3 is CASSLSGGSNQPQHF. The CDR3 bases are TGTGCCAGCAGCTTAAGTGGGGGTAGCAATCAGCCCCAGCATTTT. The full variable domain, its missing parts supplied by reference TRBV7-9 and TRBJ1-5, is DTGVSQNPRHKITKRGQNVTFRCDPISEHNRLYWYRQTLGQGPEFLTYFQNEAQLEKSRLLSDRFSAERPKGSFSTLEIQRTEQGDSAMYLCASSLSGGSNQPQHFGDGTRLSIL.

V gene TRBV6-5 combines with J gene TRBJ1-2; D possibly corresponds to TRBD1 (5 bases). CDR3 length: 15 amino acids. V gave up 5 bases and J gave up 7 bases, with 20 bases separating them. Germline CDR1 reads MNHEY; CDR2 reads SVGAGI. Here the CDR3 DNA reads TGTGCCAGCAGTCGCACCGGGACGATAACCTCTGGCTACACCTTC. This sequence encodes CASSRTGTITSGYTF.

This clone turned up a few times. The chain employs TRBV27 and TRBJ2-2; D not resolved. CDR1 and CDR2 from the germline V gene are MNHEY and SMNVEV (reference sequence). V lost 5 bases and J lost 5, with 15 bases in between. CDR3 length: 15 amino acids. The CDR3 sequence: CASSPQIELTGELFF. The CDR3 DNA reads TGTGCCAGCAGTCCTCAGATAGAGCTTACCGGGGAGCTGTTTTTT.

This chain connects TRBV10-3 to TRBJ2-1; 7 bases map to TRBD1. Looked up from germline, CDR1 is ENHRY and CDR2 is SYGVKD. Germline trimming cut 8 bases from V and 3 bases from J; bases unmatched to any gene: 7. This CDR3 spans 14 amino acids. The CDR3 sequence: CAILRTGDYNEQFF. The CDR3 DNA follows: TGTGCCATCCTAAGGACAGGAGACTACAATGAGCAGTTCTTC.

The chain combines TRBV5-4 with TRBJ2-2, with 7 bases identical to TRBD1. J gave up 6 bases and V 2 bases, and 1 base lay outside the gene matches. Germline CDR1 and CDR2: SGHNT and YYREEE (reference sequence). This CDR3 comprises 13 residues. CDR3 sequence (DNA): TGTGCCAGCAGCTTCCAGGGGGCCGGGGAGCTGTTTTTT. It encodes CASSFQGAGELFF.

This chain joins TRBV11-2 and TRBJ2-7; D possibly matches TRBD1 or TRBD2 (5 bases each). This CDR3 is 15 amino acids long. The germline V gene has CDR1 SGHAT and CDR2 FQNNGV. V was clipped by 6 bases and J by 0 bases, with 15 bases between them. The CDR3 protein is CASSYSSGGSYEQYF. CDR3 sequence (DNA): TGTGCCAGCAGTTACAGTAGTGGGGGCTCCTACGAGCAGTACTTC.